This entry lists 29 T cell receptor beta chains sequenced from one sample in a study of blood T cell repertoires in COVID-19. TCRdb keeps only in-frame clones here, not all; method: immunoSEQ multiplex PCR. The sample shows a few hundred thousand clones, 80% to 90% of them seen only once. Sequenced: PBMCs or T cells enriched from blood (not recorded which). The receptor source for this set is a woman younger than 45 who had recovered from COVID-19.

The table lists this clone with a count of one. The chain couples TRBV9 to TRBJ2-3; perhaps TRBD1 as D (7 bases). V was pared by 0 bases and J by 6 bases, with 14 bases between. The CDR3 spans 15 residues. CDR1 and CDR2 (germline): SGDLS, YYNGEE. CDR3 DNA sequence: TGTGCCAGCAGCGTAGCAGGGGGGCCGAGGGATACGCAGTATTTT. Translation: CASSVAGGPRDTQYF.

In its sample, this clone was seen once. This chain joins TRBV5-1 and TRBJ1-5; D possibly corresponds to TRBD1 (5 bases). The ends were cut back, 4 bases at V and 3 bases at J, with 8 bases in the middle. This CDR3 has 13 residues. From germline, CDR1 is SGHRS and CDR2 YFSETQ. CDR3 protein: CASSVTVNQPQHF. CDR3 bases: TGCGCCAGCAGCGTGACAGTCAATCAGCCCCAGCATTTT.

For the CDR3, the DNA is TGTGCCAGCAGTTACATGACTAGCAGGAACTACGAGCAGTACTTC. Translated, it gives CASSYMTSRNYEQYF. J is TRBJ2-7 and V is TRBV6-5; 7 bases agree with TRBD2. Germline V CDR1 and CDR2: MNHEY, SVGAGI. This CDR3 comprises 15 residues. Losses at the gene ends were 2 bases for V and 3 bases for J; bases not matched to a gene: 7.

The gene calls are TRBV9 and TRBJ2-1, with TRBD2 identical over 12 bases. The trim removed 4 bases at V and 4 bases at J, leaving 6 bases unmatched. There are 16 residues in the CDR3. Germline V gene sequence: CDR1 SGDLS, CDR2 YYNGEE. In DNA, the CDR3 is TGTGCCAGCAGCCTCATTCTAGCGGGAGGGTACAATGAGCAGTTCTTC. Amino acids: CASSLILAGGYNEQFF.

The chain employs TRBV9 and TRBJ2-6; TRBD1 matches 7 bases. This CDR3 is 15 amino acids long. Germline CDR1 reads SGDLS; CDR2 reads YYNGEE. With 6 bases clipped from V and 0 bases from J, the junction kept 3 bases outside the gene matches. In nucleotides, the CDR3 is TGTGCCAGCACCCGACAGGGCTCTGGGGCCAACGTCCTGACTTTC. Translated, it gives CASTRQGSGANVLTF. Filled out from reference TRBV9 and TRBJ2-6, the complete variable domain reads DSGVTQTPKHLITATGQRVTLRCSPRSGDLSVYWYQQSLDQGLQFLIQYYNGEERAKGNILERFSAQQFPDLHSELNLSSLELGDSALYFCASTRQGSGANVLTFGAGSRLTVL.

This clone was seen more than once but under ten times. The chain employs TRBV5-4 and TRBJ1-3; D unresolved. CDR1 and CDR2 from the germline V gene are SGHNT and YYREEE (reference sequence). V lost 0 bases and J lost 0, with 10 bases in between. The CDR3 is made up of 16 amino acids. CDR3 DNA sequence: TGTGCCAGCAGCTTGGTGGGTGACTACTCTGGAAACACCATATATTTT. It yields the protein CASSLVGDYSGNTIYF.

This clone was seen once. The chain recombines TRBV10-3 with TRBJ1-2; tentative D call: TRBD1 (6 bases). V lost 10 bases and J lost 2, with 17 bases in between. CDR1 and CDR2 (germline): ENHRY, SYGVKD. The CDR3 runs 14 residues. CDR3 residues: CASSRGERNYGYTF. In nucleotides, the CDR3 is TGTGCCAGTAGCAGGGGCGAAAGAAACTATGGCTACACCTTC.

This chain links TRBV5-4 with TRBJ2-7; possibly TRBD2 for D (6 bases). Germline V gene data show CDR1 as SGHNT and CDR2 as YYREEE (reference sequence). The V gene lost 4 bases and the J gene lost 5 bases, with 16 bases spanning the gap. The CDR3 runs to 14 residues. The CDR3 nucleotides read TGTGCCAGCAGCCCTCGGAGGGAAGGGGACGAGCAGTACTTC. Translating gives CASSPRREGDEQYF.

This clone was picked up one time. This chain connects TRBV5-1 to TRBJ2-1, with D tentatively TRBD2 (6 bases). This CDR3 is built from 15 residues. Trimming pared 4 bases from V and 0 bases from J, leaving 11 bases between. CDR1 SGHRS and CDR2 YFSETQ come from the germline V gene. CDR3 protein: CASSADGSSYNEQFF. The CDR3 nucleotides are TGCGCCAGCAGCGCCGACGGGAGCTCCTACAATGAGCAGTTCTTC. Based on the CDR3 plus reference TRBV5-1 and TRBJ2-1, the full variable domain is KAGVTQTPRYLIKTRGQQVTLSCSPISGHRSVSWYQQTPGQGLQFLFEYFSETQRNKGNFPGRFSGRQFSNSRSEMNVSTLELGDSALYLCASSADGSSYNEQFFGPGTRLTVL.

This clone was picked up many times. The chain employs TRBV29-1 and TRBJ2-1; 11 bases agree with TRBD2. Trimming at V came to 6 bases and at J to 6 bases, leaving 13 bases not matched to a gene. The CDR3 is 16 residues long. In germline, CDR1 is SQVTM, CDR2 ANQGSEA. The CDR3 region is CSVQSAGLAGGNEQFF. CDR3 DNA sequence: TGCAGCGTCCAATCCGCGGGGCTAGCGGGAGGCAATGAGCAGTTCTTC.

The J gene is TRBJ2-7, the V gene TRBV28; D might be TRBD1 (6 bases). There are 16 residues in the CDR3. The V end lost 3 bases, the J end lost 11 bases, and 26 bases lay between the germline ends. The germline CDR1 and CDR2 sequences are MDHEN and SYDVKM. CDR3 bases: TGTGCCAGCAGTTTTGACATGGACAGCTCTCCGATTCGGGAGTACTTC. This codes for CASSFDMDSSPIREYF.

The CDR3 coding sequence is TGTGCCAGCAGCTTATCCCGGCAGGCTACAACTAATGAAAAACTGTTTTTT. Residues: CASSLSRQATTNEKLFF. V usage is TRBV7-9 and J usage is TRBJ1-4, with no clear D. V lost 2 bases and J 0 bases, leaving 13 bases between the germline ends. Germline V gives CDR1 SEHNR, CDR2 FQNEAQ (reference sequence). The CDR3 totals 17 residues. The full variable domain, with the rest looked up from reference TRBV7-9 and TRBJ1-4, is DTGVSQNPRHKITKRGQNVTFRCDPISEHNRLYWYRQTLGQGPEFLTYFQNEAQLEKSRLLSDRFSAERPKGSFSTLEIQRTEQGDSAMYLCASSLSRQATTNEKLFFGSGTQLSVL.

This clone was seen a single time. V is TRBV19 and J is TRBJ2-2; 7 nucleotides agree with TRBD1. The CDR3 sequence is 16 residues long. Losses at the gene ends were 3 bases for V and 0 bases for J; bases not matched to a gene: 4. Germline V gene sequence: CDR1 LNHDA, CDR2 SQIVND (reference sequence). The DNA for the CDR3 is TGTGCCAGTAGTATTTTTCAGGGGGCGAACACCGGGGAGCTGTTTTTT. This codes for CASSIFQGANTGELFF.

CDR3 DNA sequence: TGTGCCAGCAGTTCCCATGACAGGGCATGGGGCTACACCTTC. Its protein is CASSSHDRAWGYTF. The V call is TRBV6-6, the J call TRBJ1-2; the match to TRBD1 covers 7 bases. The germline CDR1 and CDR2 sequences are MNHNY and SVGAGI (reference sequence). V shed 4 bases and J 8 bases; nucleotides not matched to a gene: 10. The CDR3 totals 14 residues.

The chain employs TRBV2 and TRBJ1-1, with TRBD1 as a possible D gene (6 bases). The CDR3 sequence is 14 residues long. Germline CDR1 SNHLY, CDR2 FYNNEI. The V end was cut by 6 bases, the J end by 10 bases, with 21 bases between. The CDR3 DNA reads as TGTGCCAGCAGGGACCCGGGACAAGCTAAGGGAGCTTTCTTT. It encodes CASRDPGQAKGAFF.

This sequence joins TRBV13 and TRBJ2-7, with TRBD1 as a possible D gene (9 bases). Per the germline V gene, CDR1 is PRHDT and CDR2 is FYEKMQ (reference sequence). Trimming removed 5 bases from V and 5 bases from J, with 16 bases in between. The CDR3 has 14 amino acids. CDR3 nucleotides: TGTGCCAGCAGCCATAGCGGGGACAGGGACGAGCAGTACTTC. This sequence encodes CASSHSGDRDEQYF.

The chain combines TRBV19 with TRBJ2-7; 10 bases map to TRBD1. The CDR3 is made up of 17 amino acids. V was clipped by 5 bases and J by 2 bases; unmatched bases: 12. Germline V CDR1 and CDR2: LNHDA, SQIVND (reference sequence). Here the CDR3 DNA reads TGTGCCAGTAGTCCACTAACCGGGACAGGGGAAGCCTACGAGCAGTACTTC. As protein: CASSPLTGTGEAYEQYF.

The rearrangement uses TRBV19 and TRBJ1-5, with 8 bases aligning to TRBD1. The CDR3 is 14 amino acids. The V and J ends lost 7 bases and 4 bases, in that order; junction bases with no gene match: 6. In germline, CDR1 is LNHDA, CDR2 SQIVND (reference sequence). In DNA, the CDR3 is TGTGCCAGTACTCTGGACAGGGTTAATCAGCCCCAGCATTTT. Translation gives CASTLDRVNQPQHF. Together with reference TRBV19 and TRBJ1-5, the CDR3 gives the full variable domain: DGGITQSPKYLFRKEGQNVTLSCEQNLNHDAMYWYRQDPGQGLRLIYYSQIVNDFQKGDIAEGYSVSREKKESFPLTVTSAQKNPTAFYLCASTLDRVNQPQHFGDGTRLSIL.

The genes are TRBV4-1 and TRBJ2-7; 9 bases agree with TRBD1. The V gene's germline CDR1 is MGHRA and CDR2 YSYEKL. This CDR3 comprises 15 residues. V lost 2 bases, J lost 0 bases, and 2 bases stayed unmatched. The CDR3: CASSQPGQGSYEQYF. In DNA, the CDR3 is TGCGCCAGCAGCCAACCGGGACAGGGCTCCTACGAGCAGTACTTC.

The chain has TRBV5-6 and TRBJ2-3; a weak D match, TRBD2 (6 bases). This CDR3 is built from 14 residues. Germline CDR1 and CDR2: SGHDT and YYEEEE. Trimming removed 3 bases from V and 6 bases from J, with 14 bases in between. CDR3 in amino acids: CASSSARGRDTQYF. The CDR3, as DNA: TGTGCCAGCAGCTCAGCGAGAGGGAGGGATACGCAGTATTTT.

The rearrangement links TRBV27 to TRBJ2-7; TRBD2 might be the D (7 bases). The length of the CDR3 is 16 residues. Between the trimmed V and J ends, which lost 0 bases and 0 bases, there was a span of 12 bases. CDR1 is MNHEY and CDR2 is SMNVEV in the germline V gene (reference sequence). CDR3 in amino acids: CASSLSRGAGSYEQYF. In nucleotides, the CDR3 is TGTGCCAGCAGTTTATCACGGGGGGCAGGCTCCTACGAGCAGTACTTC.

This clone has just a few counts. The genes are TRBV27 and TRBJ2-7; 10 bases match TRBD1. J was trimmed by 2 bases and V by 5 bases; bases with no gene match: 6. CDR3 length: 15 residues. Germline CDR1 is MNHEY and CDR2 is SMNVEV (reference sequence). The DNA of the CDR3 is TGTGCCAGCAGTCCCCGGGACAGGGGTCCCTACGAGCAGTACTTC. Its protein product is CASSPRDRGPYEQYF.

CDR3 sequence reads: CASSYSRDSNQPQHF. As DNA, the CDR3 is TGTGCCAGCAGTTACTCGAGGGATTCCAATCAGCCCCAGCATTTT. The V and J genes are TRBV6-5 and TRBJ1-5; D uncertain. The CDR3 extends over 15 amino acids. Per germline, CDR1 MNHEY and CDR2 SVGAGI. Trimming stripped 0 bases from V and 3 bases from J, with 9 bases between.

The gene calls are TRBV5-4 and TRBJ1-3; perhaps TRBD1 as D (5 bases). The V and J ends lost 2 bases and 0 bases respectively, with 12 bases between them. Germline V gives CDR1 SGHNT, CDR2 YYREEE (reference sequence). CDR3 length: 16 amino acids. The CDR3 here is CASSFSGKGSGNTIYF. Written as DNA, the CDR3 is TGTGCCAGCAGCTTTTCAGGGAAAGGCTCTGGAAACACCATATATTTT.

The chain links TRBV18 to TRBJ1-2; no clear D. V was cut by 2 bases and J by 4 bases, with 11 bases left in between. CDR3 length: 14 amino acids. Germline V gene sequence: CDR1 KGHSH, CDR2 LQKENI. This CDR3 reads CASSPNSGRYGYTF. In DNA form, the CDR3 reads TGTGCCAGCTCACCAAATTCAGGCCGCTATGGCTACACCTTC.

J is TRBJ1-2 and V is TRBV24-1; D is undetermined. Deletions cut 0 bases from V and 4 bases from J, with 8 bases between. Per the germline V gene, CDR1 is KGHDR and CDR2 is SFDVKD. This CDR3 comprises 14 residues. This chain's CDR3 is CATSDLNLSYGYTF. CDR3 DNA: TGTGCCACCAGTGATTTGAATCTCTCCTATGGCTACACCTTC.

J is TRBJ1-2 and V is TRBV6-5; maybe TRBD1 (5 bases). This CDR3 comprises 14 residues. Germline CDR1 reads MNHEY; CDR2 reads SVGAGI. Trimming took off 1 base at V and 7 bases at J, with 13 bases between the two ends. The CDR3 reads CASSYLSGAGGYTF. The CDR3 nucleotides are TGTGCCAGCAGTTACTTGAGCGGGGCGGGTGGCTACACCTTC.

The V gene is TRBV18, the J gene TRBJ1-3, with 9 bases lining up with TRBD1. The V and J ends lost 2 bases and 8 bases, in that order; junction bases with no gene match: 4. The germline gives CDR1 KGHSH, CDR2 LQKENI. CDR3 length: 14 residues. The chain's CDR3 is CASSPGQGIDTIYF. DNA for the CDR3: TGTGCCAGCTCACCAGGACAGGGGATCGACACCATATATTTT.

The chain is built from TRBV29-1 and TRBJ2-2; D is possibly TRBD1 (8 bases). The V gene lost 0 bases and the J gene lost 3 bases, with 14 bases spanning the gap. Germline loops: CDR1 SQVTM, CDR2 ANQGSEA. The CDR3 is made up of 16 amino acids. CDR3 sequence (DNA): TGCAGCGTTGAAGAACAGGGGGGGTCTTACACCGGGGAGCTGTTTTTT. Amino acid sequence: CSVEEQGGSYTGELFF.